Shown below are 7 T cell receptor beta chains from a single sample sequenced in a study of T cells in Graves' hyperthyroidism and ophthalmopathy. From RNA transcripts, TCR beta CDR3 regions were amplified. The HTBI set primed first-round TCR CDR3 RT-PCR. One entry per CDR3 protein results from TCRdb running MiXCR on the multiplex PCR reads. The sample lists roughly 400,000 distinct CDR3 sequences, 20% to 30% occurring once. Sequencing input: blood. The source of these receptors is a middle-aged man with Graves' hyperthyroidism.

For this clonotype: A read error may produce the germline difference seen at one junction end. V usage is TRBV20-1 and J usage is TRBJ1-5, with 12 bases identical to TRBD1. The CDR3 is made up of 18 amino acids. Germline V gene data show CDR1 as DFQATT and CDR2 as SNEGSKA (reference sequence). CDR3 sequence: CSARPPWGTGGLDQSQHF. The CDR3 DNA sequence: TGCAGTGCTAGACCGCCATGGGGGACAGGGGGCCTGGATCAGTCCCAGCATTTT.

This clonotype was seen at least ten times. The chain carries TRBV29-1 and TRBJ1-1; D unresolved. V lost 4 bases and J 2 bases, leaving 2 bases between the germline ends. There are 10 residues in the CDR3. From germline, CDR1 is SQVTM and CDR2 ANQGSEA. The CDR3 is CSVVNTEAFF. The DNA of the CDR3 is TGCAGCGTTGTAAACACTGAAGCTTTCTTT.

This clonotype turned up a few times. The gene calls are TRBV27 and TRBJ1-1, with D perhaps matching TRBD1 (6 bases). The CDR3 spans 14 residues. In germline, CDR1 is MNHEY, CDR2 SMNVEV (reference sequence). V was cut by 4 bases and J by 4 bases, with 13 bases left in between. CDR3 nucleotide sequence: TGTGCCAGCAGTTATGGGCAGGGGTCCACTGAAGCTTTCTTT. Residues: CASSYGQGSTEAFF.

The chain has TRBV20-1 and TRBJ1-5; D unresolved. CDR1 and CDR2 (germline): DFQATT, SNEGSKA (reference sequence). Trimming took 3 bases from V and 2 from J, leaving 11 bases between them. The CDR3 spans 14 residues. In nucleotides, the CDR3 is TGCAGTGCTAGGGTTCCAAGGGGCAATCAGCCCCAGCATTTT. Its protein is CSARVPRGNQPQHF.

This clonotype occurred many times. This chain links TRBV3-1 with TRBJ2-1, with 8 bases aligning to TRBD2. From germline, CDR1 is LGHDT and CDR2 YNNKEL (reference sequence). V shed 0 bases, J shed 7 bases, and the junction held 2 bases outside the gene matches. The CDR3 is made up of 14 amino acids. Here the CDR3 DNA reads TGTGCCAGCAGCCAAGAAGGCGGGGGGAATGAGCAGTTCTTC. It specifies CASSQEGGGNEQFF.

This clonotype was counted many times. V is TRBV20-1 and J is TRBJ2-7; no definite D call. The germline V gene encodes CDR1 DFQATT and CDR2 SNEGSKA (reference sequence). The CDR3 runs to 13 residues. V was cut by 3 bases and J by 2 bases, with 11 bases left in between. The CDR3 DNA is TGCAGTGCTAGGGGGTTGAGCACCTACGAGCAGTACTTC. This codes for CSARGLSTYEQYF.

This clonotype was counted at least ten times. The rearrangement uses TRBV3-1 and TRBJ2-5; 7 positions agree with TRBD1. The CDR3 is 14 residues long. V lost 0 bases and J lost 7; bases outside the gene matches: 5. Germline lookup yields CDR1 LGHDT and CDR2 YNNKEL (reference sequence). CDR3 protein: CASSQDDRVGTQYF. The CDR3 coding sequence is TGTGCCAGCAGCCAAGATGACAGGGTCGGGACCCAGTACTTC.